This T cell receptor (beta chain) was profiled in a study of T-cell memory formation after mild COVID-19. One entry per CDR3 protein, called by TCRdb with MiXCR from the 5' RACE reads. This sample has about 390,000 distinct CDR3 sequences, with around 21% found just once. Notes on the study in general: Memory cells collected pre-infection included some clones that later responded, suggesting cross-reactive memory joined.

This clonotype was detected only once. Its antigen is unknown. After removal of 1 base from V and 5 bases from J, the junction contained 10 bases not matched to a gene. In germline, CDR1 is SEHNR, CDR2 FQNEAQ (reference sequence). CDR3 length equals 17 residues. V and J are TRBV7-9 and TRBJ2-2; 7 positions agree with TRBD2. Sequencing was done on a sample of PBMCs or a T cell subset sorted from them (not recorded which). This TCR derives from an adult woman who had mild COVID-19 (a few samples of this study predate the infection). Cell type and time point are not known. The CDR3 nucleotides are TGTGCCAGCAGCTTAGGGCTGGCGGGAGCGCTAACCGGGGAGCTGTTTTTT. It codes for CASSLGLAGALTGELFF. Using reference TRBV7-9 and TRBJ2-2 for the parts outside the CDR3, the full variable domain is DTGVSQNPRHKITKRGQNVTFRCDPISEHNRLYWYRQTLGQGPEFLTYFQNEAQLEKSRLLSDRFSAERPKGSFSTLEIQRTEQGDSAMYLCASSLGLAGALTGELFFGEGSRLTVL.